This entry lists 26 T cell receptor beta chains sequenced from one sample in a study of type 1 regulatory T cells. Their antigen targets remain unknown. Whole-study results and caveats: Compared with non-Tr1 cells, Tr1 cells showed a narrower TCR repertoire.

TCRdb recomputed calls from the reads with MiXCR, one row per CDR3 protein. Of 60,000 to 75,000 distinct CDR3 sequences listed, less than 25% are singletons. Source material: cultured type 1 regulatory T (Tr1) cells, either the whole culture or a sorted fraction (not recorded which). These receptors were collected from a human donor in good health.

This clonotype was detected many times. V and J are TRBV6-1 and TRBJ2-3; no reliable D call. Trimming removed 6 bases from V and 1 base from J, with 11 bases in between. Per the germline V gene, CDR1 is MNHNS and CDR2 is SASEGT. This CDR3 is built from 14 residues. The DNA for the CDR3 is TGTGCCAGCAGGGATATAGTCCGCACAGATACGCAGTATTTT. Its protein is CASRDIVRTDTQYF.

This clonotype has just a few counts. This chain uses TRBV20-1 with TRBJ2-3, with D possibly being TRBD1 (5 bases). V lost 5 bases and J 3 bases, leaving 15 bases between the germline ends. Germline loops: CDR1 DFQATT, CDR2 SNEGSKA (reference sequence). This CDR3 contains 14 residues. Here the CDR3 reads CSAEVVGRTDTQYF. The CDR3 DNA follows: TGCAGTGCTGAGGTTGTGGGGCGGACAGATACGCAGTATTTT.

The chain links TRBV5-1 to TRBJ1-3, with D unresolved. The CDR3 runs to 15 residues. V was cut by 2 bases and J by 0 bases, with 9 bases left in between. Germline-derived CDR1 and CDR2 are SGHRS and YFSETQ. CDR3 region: CASSLVGNSGNTIYF. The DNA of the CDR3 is TGCGCCAGCAGCTTAGTAGGGAACTCTGGAAACACCATATATTTT.

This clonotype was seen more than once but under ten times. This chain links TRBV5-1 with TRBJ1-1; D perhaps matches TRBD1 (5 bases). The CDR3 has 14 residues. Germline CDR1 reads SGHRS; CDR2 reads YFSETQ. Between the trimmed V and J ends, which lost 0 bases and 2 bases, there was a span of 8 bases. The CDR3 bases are TGCGCCAGCAGCTTGGGGGGCACCAACACTGAAGCTTTCTTT. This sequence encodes CASSLGGTNTEAFF.

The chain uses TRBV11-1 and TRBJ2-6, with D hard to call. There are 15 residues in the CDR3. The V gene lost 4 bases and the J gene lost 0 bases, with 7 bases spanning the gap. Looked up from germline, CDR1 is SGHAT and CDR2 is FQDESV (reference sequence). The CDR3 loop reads CASSWKVSGANVLTF. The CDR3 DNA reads TGTGCCAGCAGCTGGAAAGTCTCTGGGGCCAACGTCCTGACTTTC.

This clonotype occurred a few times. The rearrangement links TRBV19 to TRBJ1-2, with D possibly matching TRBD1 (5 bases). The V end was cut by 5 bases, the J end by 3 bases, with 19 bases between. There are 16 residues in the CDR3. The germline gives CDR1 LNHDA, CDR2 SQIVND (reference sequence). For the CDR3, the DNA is TGTGCCAGTAGTCCCATGGACTCACAGGCCTACTATGGCTACACCTTC. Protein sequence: CASSPMDSQAYYGYTF.

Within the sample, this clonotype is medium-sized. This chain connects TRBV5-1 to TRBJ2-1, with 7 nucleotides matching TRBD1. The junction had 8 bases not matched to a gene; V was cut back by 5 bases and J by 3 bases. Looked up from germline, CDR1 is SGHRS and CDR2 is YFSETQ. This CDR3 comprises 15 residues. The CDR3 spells CASSFSGTDYNEQFF. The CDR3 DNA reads TGCGCCAGCAGTTTCTCAGGGACAGACTACAATGAGCAGTTCTTC.

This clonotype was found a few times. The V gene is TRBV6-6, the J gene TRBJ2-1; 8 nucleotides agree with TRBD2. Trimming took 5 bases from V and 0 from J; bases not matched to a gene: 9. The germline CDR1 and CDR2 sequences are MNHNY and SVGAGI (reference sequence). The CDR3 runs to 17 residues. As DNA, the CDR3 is TGTGCCAGCAGTCCCCTTAGCGGGGCGAGCTCCTACAATGAGCAGTTCTTC. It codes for CASSPLSGASSYNEQFF.

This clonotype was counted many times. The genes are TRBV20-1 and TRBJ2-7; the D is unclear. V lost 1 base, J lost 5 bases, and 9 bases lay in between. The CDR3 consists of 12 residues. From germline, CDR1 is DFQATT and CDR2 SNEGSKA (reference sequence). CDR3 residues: CSARAWADEQYF. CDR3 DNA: TGCAGTGCTAGAGCGTGGGCCGACGAGCAGTACTTC.

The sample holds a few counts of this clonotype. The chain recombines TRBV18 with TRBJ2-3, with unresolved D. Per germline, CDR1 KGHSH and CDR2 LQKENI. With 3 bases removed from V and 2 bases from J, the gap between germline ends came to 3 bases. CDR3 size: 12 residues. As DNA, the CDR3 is TGTGCCAGCTCACCGGCCACAGATACGCAGTATTTT. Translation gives CASSPATDTQYF.

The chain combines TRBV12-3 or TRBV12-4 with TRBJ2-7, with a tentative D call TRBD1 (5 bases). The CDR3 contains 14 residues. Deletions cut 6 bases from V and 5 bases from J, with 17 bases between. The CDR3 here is CASSWAGKADEQYF. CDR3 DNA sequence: TGTGCCAGCAGCTGGGCAGGGAAGGCCGACGAGCAGTACTTC.

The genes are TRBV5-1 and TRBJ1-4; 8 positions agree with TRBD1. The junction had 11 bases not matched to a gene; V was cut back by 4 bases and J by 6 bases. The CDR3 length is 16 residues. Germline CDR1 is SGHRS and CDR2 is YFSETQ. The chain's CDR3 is CASSLGTGVVDEKLFF. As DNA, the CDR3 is TGCGCCAGCAGCCTCGGGACAGGAGTTGTGGATGAAAAACTGTTTTTT.

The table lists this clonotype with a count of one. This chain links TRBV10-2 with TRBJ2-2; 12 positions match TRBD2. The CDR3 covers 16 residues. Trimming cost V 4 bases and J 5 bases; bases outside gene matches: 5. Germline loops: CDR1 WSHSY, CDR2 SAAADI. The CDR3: CASSGRTSGITGELFF. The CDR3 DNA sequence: TGCGCCAGCAGTGGGAGGACTAGCGGGATAACCGGGGAGCTGTTTTTT.

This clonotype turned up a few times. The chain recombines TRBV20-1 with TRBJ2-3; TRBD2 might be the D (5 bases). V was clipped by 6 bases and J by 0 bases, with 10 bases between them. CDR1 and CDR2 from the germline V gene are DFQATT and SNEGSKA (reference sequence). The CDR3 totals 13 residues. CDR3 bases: TGCAGTGCCCCAGGAGGTAGCACAGATACGCAGTATTTT. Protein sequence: CSAPGGSTDTQYF.

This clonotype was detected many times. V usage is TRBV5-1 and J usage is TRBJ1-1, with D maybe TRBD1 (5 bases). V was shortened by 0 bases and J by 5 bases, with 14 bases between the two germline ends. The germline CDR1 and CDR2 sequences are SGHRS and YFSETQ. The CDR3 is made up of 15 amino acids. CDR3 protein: CASSLDWGRGTEAFF. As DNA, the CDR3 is TGCGCCAGCAGCTTGGATTGGGGCCGGGGGACTGAAGCTTTCTTT.

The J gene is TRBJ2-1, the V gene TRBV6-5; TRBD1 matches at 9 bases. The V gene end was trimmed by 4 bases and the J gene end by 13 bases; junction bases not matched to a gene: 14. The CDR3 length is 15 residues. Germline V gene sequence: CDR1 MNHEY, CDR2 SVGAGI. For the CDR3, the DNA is TGTGCCAGCAGTTCACAGGGGGCCGGGGAGGAGACCCAGTTCTTC. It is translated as CASSSQGAGEETQFF.

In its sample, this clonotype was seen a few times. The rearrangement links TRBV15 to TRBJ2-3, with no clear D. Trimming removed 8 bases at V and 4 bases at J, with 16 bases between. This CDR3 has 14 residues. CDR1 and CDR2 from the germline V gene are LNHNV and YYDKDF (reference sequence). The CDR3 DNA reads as TGTGCCACCGACGAGCACAAAACCTCAGATACGCAGTATTTT. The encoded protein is CATDEHKTSDTQYF.

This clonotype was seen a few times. Written as DNA, the CDR3 is TGCGCCAGCTCGGACAGTTACAATGAGCAGTTCTTC. Protein: CASSDSYNEQFF. This rearrangement joins TRBV5-1 to TRBJ2-1, with a tentative D call TRBD1 (6 bases). Trimming removed 7 bases from V and 4 bases from J, with 9 bases in between. From germline, CDR1 is SGHRS and CDR2 YFSETQ. CDR3 length: 12 amino acids. The full variable domain, completed using reference TRBV5-1 and TRBJ2-1, is KAGVTQTPRYLIKTRGQQVTLSCSPISGHRSVSWYQQTPGQGLQFLFEYFSETQRNKGNFPGRFSGRQFSNSRSEMNVSTLELGDSALYLCASSDSYNEQFFGPGTRLTVL.

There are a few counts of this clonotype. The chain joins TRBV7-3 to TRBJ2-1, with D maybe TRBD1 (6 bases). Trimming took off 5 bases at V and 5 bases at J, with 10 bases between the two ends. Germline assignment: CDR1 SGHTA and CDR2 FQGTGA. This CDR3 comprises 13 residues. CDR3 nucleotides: TGTGCCAGCAGCCGGGACACCCACAATGAGCAGTTCTTC. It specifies CASSRDTHNEQFF.

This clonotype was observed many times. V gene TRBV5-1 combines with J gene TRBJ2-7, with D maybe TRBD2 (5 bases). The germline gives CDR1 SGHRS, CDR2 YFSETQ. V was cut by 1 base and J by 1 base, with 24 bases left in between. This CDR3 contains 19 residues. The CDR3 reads CASSLRAAAGEYSSYEQYF. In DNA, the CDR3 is TGCGCCAGCAGCTTGAGAGCGGCAGCCGGGGAGTATTCGTCCTACGAGCAGTACTTC. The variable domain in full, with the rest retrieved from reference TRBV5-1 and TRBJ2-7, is KAGVTQTPRYLIKTRGQQVTLSCSPISGHRSVSWYQQTPGQGLQFLFEYFSETQRNKGNFPGRFSGRQFSNSRSEMNVSTLELGDSALYLCASSLRAAAGEYSSYEQYFGPGTRLTVT.

DNA of the CDR3: TGTGCCAGCAGTGAAAATGCCGGTATGCAGCCCCAGCATTTT. Protein sequence: CASSENAGMQPQHF. V usage is TRBV12-3 or TRBV12-4 and J usage is TRBJ1-5; no clear D gene. The CDR3 extends over 14 amino acids. The ends were cut back, 5 bases at V and 7 bases at J, with 15 bases in the middle.

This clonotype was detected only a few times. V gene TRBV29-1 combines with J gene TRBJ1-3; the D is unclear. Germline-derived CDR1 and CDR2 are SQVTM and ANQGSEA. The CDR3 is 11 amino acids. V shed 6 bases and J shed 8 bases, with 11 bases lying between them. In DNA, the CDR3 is TGCAGCGTCCGACGGAGCGACACCATATATTTT. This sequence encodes CSVRRSDTIYF.

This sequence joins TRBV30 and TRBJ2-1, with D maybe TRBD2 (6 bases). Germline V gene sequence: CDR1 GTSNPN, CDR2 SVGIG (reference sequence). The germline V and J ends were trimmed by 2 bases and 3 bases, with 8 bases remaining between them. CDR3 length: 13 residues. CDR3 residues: CAWSLTSYNEQFF. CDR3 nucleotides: TGTGCCTGGAGTCTGACTAGCTACAATGAGCAGTTCTTC.

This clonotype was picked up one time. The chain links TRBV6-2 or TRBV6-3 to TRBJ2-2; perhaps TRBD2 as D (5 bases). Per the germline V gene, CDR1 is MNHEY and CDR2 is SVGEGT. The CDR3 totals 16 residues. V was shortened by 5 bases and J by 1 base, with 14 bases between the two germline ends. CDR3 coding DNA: TGTGCCAGCAGTCTTGGCCGCCGGGGGAACACCGGGGAGCTGTTTTTT. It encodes CASSLGRRGNTGELFF.

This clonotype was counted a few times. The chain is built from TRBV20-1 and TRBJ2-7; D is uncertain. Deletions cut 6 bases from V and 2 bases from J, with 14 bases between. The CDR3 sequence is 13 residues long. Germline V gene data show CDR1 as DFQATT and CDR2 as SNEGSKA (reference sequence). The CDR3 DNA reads TGCAGTGCCCACGCAGGCGACCCCTACGAGCAGTACTTC. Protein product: CSAHAGDPYEQYF.

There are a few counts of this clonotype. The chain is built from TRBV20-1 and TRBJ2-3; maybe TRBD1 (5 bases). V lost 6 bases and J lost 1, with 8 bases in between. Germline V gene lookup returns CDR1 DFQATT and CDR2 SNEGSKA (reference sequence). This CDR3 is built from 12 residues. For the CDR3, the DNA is TGCAGTGCCCCGACAGGCACAGATACGCAGTATTTT. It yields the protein CSAPTGTDTQYF.